One sample yielded the 12 T cell receptor beta chains listed below, sequenced in a study of T cells in Graves' hyperthyroidism and ophthalmopathy. RNA transcripts served as the template for amplifying TCR beta CDR3 regions. A set of HTBI primers served as the primers for a first-round RT-PCR of the TCR CDR3. TCRdb used MiXCR to reprocess the multiplex PCR reads, holding one entry per CDR3 protein. The sample lists 640,000 or so distinct CDR3 sequences, about 15% occurring once. Sequencing was carried out using blood. The receptor source for this set is a woman aged 40 to 49 with Graves' ophthalmopathy.

This clonotype came up many times. The V call is TRBV28, the J call TRBJ2-4, with TRBD1 matching 8 bases. V lost 7 bases and J lost 6; bases outside the gene matches: 11. From germline, CDR1 is MDHEN and CDR2 SYDVKM. This CDR3 has 15 residues. Here the CDR3 reads CASTTTGAGGNIQYF. For the CDR3, the DNA is TGTGCCAGCACCACGACAGGGGCCGGTGGAAACATTCAGTACTTC.

Comment on this clonotype: This likely comes from a read error, as the CDR3 has no conserved phenylalanine or tryptophan at its end. The genes are TRBV6-1 and TRBJ2-2; TRBD1 is a possible D gene (6 bases). Between the trimmed V and J ends, which lost 7 bases and 2 bases, there was a span of 17 bases. The CDR3 length is 16 residues. Germline-derived CDR1 and CDR2 are MNHNS and SASEGT. This chain's CDR3 is CASKDHTRGNTGELFL. The CDR3 DNA sequence: TGTGCCAGCAAGGACCATACCAGGGGAAACACCGGGGAGCTGTTTTTA.

This clonotype was found many times. The genes are TRBV11-2 and TRBJ2-7; D not certain. Germline values: CDR1 SGHAT, CDR2 FQNNGV. The CDR3 has 16 residues. Trimming took 1 base from V and 0 from J, leaving 13 bases between them. CDR3 sequence reads: CASSLGAVHLSYEQYF. Written as DNA, the CDR3 is TGTGCCAGCAGCTTAGGAGCAGTTCATCTCTCCTACGAGCAGTACTTC.

This clonotype has a count of ten or more. This chain connects TRBV10-3 to TRBJ2-4, with 10 bases matching TRBD1. The length of the CDR3 is 16 residues. The ends lost 3 bases at V and 5 bases at J; junction bases unmatched: 7. The germline V gene encodes CDR1 ENHRY and CDR2 SYGVKD. CDR3: CAISDPTGGGQNIQYF. Here the CDR3 DNA reads TGTGCCATCAGTGACCCGACAGGGGGCGGCCAAAACATTCAGTACTTC.

This clonotype has ten or more counts. V and J are TRBV7-3 and TRBJ2-5, with D maybe TRBD1 (6 bases). The CDR3 contains 14 residues. V was trimmed by 5 bases and J by 4 bases, leaving 14 bases between them. Germline CDR1 is SGHTA and CDR2 is FQGTGA. CDR3 DNA sequence: TGTGCCAGCAGCCCCAGCCAGGGGCGAGAGACCCAGTACTTC. Its translation: CASSPSQGRETQYF.

This clonotype appeared a few times. The chain recombines TRBV11-2 with TRBJ2-5, with D perhaps matching TRBD2 (5 bases). The V end lost 4 bases, the J end lost 5 bases, and 11 bases lay between the germline ends. The CDR3 loop spans 13 amino acids. Germline CDR1 SGHAT, CDR2 FQNNGV. DNA of the CDR3: TGTGCCAGCAGCTATGGGAGCCGGGAGACCCAGTACTTC. This gives the protein CASSYGSRETQYF.

This clonotype was seen repeatedly, ten times or more. CDR3 coding DNA: TGTGCCAGCAGCCTAGACCGGGACAGCTATGGCTACACCTTC. It encodes CASSLDRDSYGYTF. The gene calls are TRBV12-3 or TRBV12-4 and TRBJ1-2; 7 nucleotides agree with TRBD1. This CDR3 contains 14 residues. The V segment lost 6 bases and the J segment 4 bases; nucleotides outside the gene matches: 8.

The table lists this clonotype with a few counts. CDR3 DNA sequence: TGTGCCACCAGCAGAGTGACAGGGGGTCTAGTGCAGTTCTTC. It is translated as CATSRVTGGLVQFF. The genes are TRBV15 and TRBJ2-1, with 9 bases matching TRBD1. In germline, CDR1 is LNHNV, CDR2 YYDKDF (reference sequence). Unmatched junction bases numbered 7, after V lost 1 base and J lost 12 bases. This CDR3 spans 14 amino acids.

This clonotype was counted between two and nine times. Given a much more abundant clone one base away, this may be a read error. The V gene is TRBV11-2, the J gene TRBJ2-7, with D possibly TRBD2 on 6 matching bases. Trimming removed 4 bases at V and 3 bases at J, with 13 bases between. Germline V gene lookup returns CDR1 SGHAT and CDR2 FQNNGV. The CDR3 is 14 residues long. The CDR3 loop is CASSSVGGSYEQYF. In DNA form, the CDR3 reads TGTGCCAGCAGCTCAGTGGGGGGAAGCTACGAGCAGTACTTC.

This clonotype was seen repeatedly, ten times or more. The rearrangement uses TRBV5-4 and TRBJ1-5; D is possibly TRBD1 (5 bases). The CDR3 is made up of 14 amino acids. Trimming took off 0 bases at V and 5 bases at J, with 9 bases between the two ends. CDR1 SGHNT and CDR2 YYREEE come from the germline V gene (reference sequence). The CDR3 DNA follows: TGTGCCAGCAGCTTGGGATTGGGGGATCAGCCCCAGCATTTT. Protein product: CASSLGLGDQPQHF.

This chain uses TRBV7-2 with TRBJ1-5, with unresolved D. Germline loops: CDR1 SGHTA, CDR2 FQGNSA. V dropped 1 base and J dropped 4 bases, with 11 bases sitting between them. This CDR3 region has 15 residues. The CDR3 DNA is TGTGCCAGCAGCTTAGTCTGGGCAGTAAATCAGCCCCAGCATTTT. It translates to CASSLVWAVNQPQHF.

Many counts were recorded for this clonotype. The CDR3 DNA reads TGTGCCAGTAAAACAAGGGGGCTCTACACTGAAGCTTTCTTT. Translated: CASKTRGLYTEAFF. The V gene is TRBV19, the J gene TRBJ1-1, with TRBD1 matching 7 bases. V gave up 7 bases and J gave up 3 bases; unmatched junction bases: 8. The germline V gene has CDR1 LNHDA and CDR2 SQIVND (reference sequence). CDR3 length: 14 residues.